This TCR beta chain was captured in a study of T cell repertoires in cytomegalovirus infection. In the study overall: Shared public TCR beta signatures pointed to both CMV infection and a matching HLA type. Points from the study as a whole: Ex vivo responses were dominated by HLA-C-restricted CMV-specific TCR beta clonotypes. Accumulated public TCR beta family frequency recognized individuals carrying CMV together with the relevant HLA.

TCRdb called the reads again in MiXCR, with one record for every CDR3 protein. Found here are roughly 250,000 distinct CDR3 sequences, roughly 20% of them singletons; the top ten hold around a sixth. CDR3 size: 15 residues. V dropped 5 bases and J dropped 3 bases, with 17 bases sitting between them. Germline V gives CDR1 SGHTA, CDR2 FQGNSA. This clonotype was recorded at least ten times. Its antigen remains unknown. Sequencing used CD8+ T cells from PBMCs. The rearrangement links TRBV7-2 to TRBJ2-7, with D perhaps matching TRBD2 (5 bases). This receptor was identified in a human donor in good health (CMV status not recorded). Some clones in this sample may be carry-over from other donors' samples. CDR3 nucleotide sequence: TGTGCCAGCAGCCTAGTCAGTCCCGGAGGCTACGAGCAGTACTTC. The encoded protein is CASSLVSPGGYEQYF.